The T cell receptor beta chain described here comes from a study of CD8 T cells in ankylosing spondylitis. Unmatched junction bases numbered 18, after V lost 1 base and J lost 3 bases. CDR1 and CDR2 (germline): SGHTA, FQGTGA. This CDR3 contains 21 residues. Study-level results: The authors found the disease-linked clones to be CD8+ and relatively rare in peripheral blood.

This clonotype was found many times. The antigen is unknown. For TCR beta, libraries came from quantitative 5'-RACE with molecular barcodes. TCRdb processed the 5' RACE reads anew with MiXCR; each CDR3 protein has one entry. This sample has 200,000 to 300,000 distinct CDR3 sequences; approximately 7.6% occur once, and the top ten carry 4.8%. J is TRBJ2-5 and V is TRBV7-3; 12 nucleotides match TRBD2. Sequencing used blood, either unsorted or a sorted T cell fraction (not recorded which). The source is a female donor with ankylosing spondylitis or in good health (not recorded which). The CDR3 DNA reads TGTGCCAGCAGCTTAATCCCCCTCATGACTAGCGGGAGTGGAAATGAAGAGACCCAGTACTTC. Translated, it gives CASSLIPLMTSGSGNEETQYF.